The text below deals with one T cell receptor (beta chain). Its antigen is not known. V lost 4 bases, J lost 7 bases, and 16 bases lay in between. The CDR3 consists of 14 residues. CDR1 SGHDN and CDR2 FVKESK come from the germline V gene. This sample is part of a study of cytomegalovirus exposure and HLA in healthy donors. This PCR relied on a set of 60 Vbeta primers and 13 Jbeta primers. TCRdb's table, derived via immunoSEQ multiplex PCR, lists solely in-frame clones and lacks some. Of more than 95,000 clones detected, about three quarters appear once; the ten largest clones hold about 5.3%. General observations from the study: In vitro data verified three CMV-associated chains as specific for CMV antigens. The study recorded 150 to 200 TCR beta chains that were cytomegalovirus-associated.

The chain recombines TRBV14 with TRBJ1-1, with D perhaps TRBD1 (6 bases). This receptor was identified in a male donor in good health and CMV-seronegative. The source material was PBMCs. CDR3: CASSLQGFSLEAFF. In DNA form, the CDR3 reads TGTGCCAGCAGCCTACAGGGATTCAGCCTTGAAGCTTTCTTT. The whole variable domain, remainder taken from reference TRBV14 and TRBJ1-1, is EAGVTQFPSHSVIEKGQTVTLRCDPISGHDNLYWYRRVMGKEIKFLLHFVKESKQDESGMPNNRFLAERTGGTYSTLKVQPAELEDSGVYFCASSLQGFSLEAFFGQGTRLTVV.